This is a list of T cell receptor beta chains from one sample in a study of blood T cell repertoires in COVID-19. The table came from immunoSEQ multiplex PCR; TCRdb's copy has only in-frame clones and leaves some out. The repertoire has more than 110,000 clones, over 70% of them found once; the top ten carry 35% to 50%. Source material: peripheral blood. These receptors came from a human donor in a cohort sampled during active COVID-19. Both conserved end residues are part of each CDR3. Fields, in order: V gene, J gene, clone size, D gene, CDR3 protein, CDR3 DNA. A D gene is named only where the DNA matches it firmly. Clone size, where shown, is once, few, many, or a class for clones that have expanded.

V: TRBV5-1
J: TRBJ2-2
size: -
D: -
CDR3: CASSLGGIPTGELFF
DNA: TGCGCCAGCAGCTTGGGCGGTATACCCACCGGGGAGCTGTTTTTT

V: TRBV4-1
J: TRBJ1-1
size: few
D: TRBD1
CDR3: CASSRIYRGSTEAFF
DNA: TGCGCCAGCAGCCGCATTTACAGGGGCTCCACTGAAGCTTTCTTT

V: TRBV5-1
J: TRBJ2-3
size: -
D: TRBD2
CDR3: CASSLAVGTSSDTQYF
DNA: TGCGCCAGCAGCTTGGCGGTTGGGACTAGCTCAGATACGCAGTATTTT

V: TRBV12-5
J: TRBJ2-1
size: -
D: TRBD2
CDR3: CASGSGLAGSSNEQFF
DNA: TGTGCTAGTGGTTCGGGACTAGCGGGGAGTTCCAATGAGCAGTTCTTC

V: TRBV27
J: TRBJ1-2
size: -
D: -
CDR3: CASRMTVGGGYTF
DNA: TGTGCCAGCAGGATGACAGTGGGGGGTGGCTACACCTTC

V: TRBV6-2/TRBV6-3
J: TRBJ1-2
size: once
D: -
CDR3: CASSSSGSYGYTF
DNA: TGTGCCAGCAGTTCTTCAGGTAGCTATGGCTACACCTTC

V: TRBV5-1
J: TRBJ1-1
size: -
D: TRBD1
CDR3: CASSLQGVLNTEAFF
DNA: TGCGCCAGCAGCCTACAGGGGGTGCTGAACACTGAAGCTTTCTTT

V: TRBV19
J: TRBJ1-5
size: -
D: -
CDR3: CASSMGRLQPQHF
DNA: TGTGCCAGTAGTATGGGGAGGTTGCAGCCCCAGCATTTT

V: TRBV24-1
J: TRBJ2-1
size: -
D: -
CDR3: CATSDLGRDKDNEQFF
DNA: TGTGCCACCAGTGATTTGGGGCGGGATAAGGACAATGAGCAGTTCTTC

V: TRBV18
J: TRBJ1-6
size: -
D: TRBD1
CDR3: CASSRQGNSPLHF
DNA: TGTGCCAGCTCCCGACAGGGGAATTCACCCCTCCACTTT

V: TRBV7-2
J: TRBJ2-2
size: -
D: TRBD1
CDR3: CASSLDRGTGELFF
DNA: TGTGCCAGCAGCCTAGACAGGGGTACCGGGGAGCTGTTTTTT

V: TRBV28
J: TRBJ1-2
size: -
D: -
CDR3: CASSFEQELYGYTF
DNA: TGTGCCAGCAGTTTTGAACAGGAGCTCTATGGCTACACCTTC

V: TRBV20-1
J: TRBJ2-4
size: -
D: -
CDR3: CSASSVAKNIQYF
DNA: TGCAGTGCTAGTAGCGTAGCCAAAAACATTCAGTACTTC

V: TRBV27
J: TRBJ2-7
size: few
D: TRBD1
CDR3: CASSLRQGAYEQYF
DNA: TGTGCCAGCAGTTTAAGACAGGGGGCCTACGAGCAGTACTTC

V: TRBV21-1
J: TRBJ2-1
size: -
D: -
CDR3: CASSKTWAGPPPVYNEQFF
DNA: TGTGCCAGCAGCAAAACTTGGGCGGGTCCCCCCCCCGTCTACAATGAGCAGTTCTTC

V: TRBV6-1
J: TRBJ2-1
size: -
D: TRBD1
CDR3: CASSEVRTGGNEQFF
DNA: TGTGCCAGCAGTGAAGTGCGGACAGGGGGGAATGAGCAGTTCTTC

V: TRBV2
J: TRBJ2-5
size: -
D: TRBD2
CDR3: CASRGGGETQYF
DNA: TGTGCCAGCCGGGGGGGAGGGGAGACCCAGTACTTC

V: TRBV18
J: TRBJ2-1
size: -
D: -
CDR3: CASSPTDSYNEQFF
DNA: TGTGCCAGCTCACCCACGGACAGCTACAATGAGCAGTTCTTC

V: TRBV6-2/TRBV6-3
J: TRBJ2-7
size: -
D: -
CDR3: CASSPTSTYEQYF
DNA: TGTGCCAGCAGCCCGACATCCACCTACGAGCAGTACTTC

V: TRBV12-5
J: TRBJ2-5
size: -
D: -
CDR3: CASGLVADQETQYF
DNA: TGTGCTAGTGGTTTGGTAGCGGACCAAGAGACCCAGTACTTC

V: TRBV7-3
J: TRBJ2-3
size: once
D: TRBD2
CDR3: CASSLLAGDTQYF
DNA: TGTGCCAGCAGCTTACTAGCGGGTGATACGCAGTATTTT

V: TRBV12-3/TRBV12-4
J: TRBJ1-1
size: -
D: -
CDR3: CASSFRGNTEAFF
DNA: TGTGCCAGCAGTTTTAGAGGGAACACTGAAGCTTTCTTT

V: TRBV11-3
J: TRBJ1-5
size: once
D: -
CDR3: CASSLLPHRTVSNQPQHF
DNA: TGTGCCAGCAGCTTATTGCCCCACCGGACAGTTAGCAATCAGCCCCAGCATTTT

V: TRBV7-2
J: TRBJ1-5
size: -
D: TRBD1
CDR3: CASSLQGAKQPQHF
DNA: TGTGCCAGCAGCCTACAGGGGGCTAAACAGCCCCAGCATTTT

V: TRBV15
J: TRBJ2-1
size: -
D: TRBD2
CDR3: CATSREAGGSSYNEQFF
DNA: TGTGCCACCAGCAGAGAGGCCGGGGGGAGCTCCTACAATGAGCAGTTCTTC

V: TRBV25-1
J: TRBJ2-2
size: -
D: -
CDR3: CAGLQQNTGELFF
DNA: TGTGCCGGCCTTCAACAGAACACCGGGGAGCTGTTTTTT

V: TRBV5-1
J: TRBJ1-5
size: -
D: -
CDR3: CASSFGGRPGGNQPQHF
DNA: TGCGCCAGCAGCTTTGGAGGTCGCCCTGGGGGCAATCAGCCCCAGCATTTT

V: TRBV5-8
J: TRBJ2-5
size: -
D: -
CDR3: CASSLVLAYF
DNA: TGTGCCAGCAGCTTGGTGTTGGCGTACTTC

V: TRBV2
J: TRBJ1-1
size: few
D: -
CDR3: CASILGGTHEAFF
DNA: TGTGCCAGCATCCTCGGGGGGACCCATGAAGCTTTCTTT

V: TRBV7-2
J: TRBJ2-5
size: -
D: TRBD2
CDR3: CASSSGLASETQYF
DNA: TGTGCCAGCAGCTCAGGACTAGCTTCTGAGACCCAGTACTTC

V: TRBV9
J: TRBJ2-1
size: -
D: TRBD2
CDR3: CASSVVAGGLYEQFF
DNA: TGTGCCAGCAGCGTAGTCGCGGGGGGGCTTTATGAGCAGTTCTTC

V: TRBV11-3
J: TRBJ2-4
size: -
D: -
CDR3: CASARVGDIQYF
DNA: TGTGCCAGCGCCAGGGTGGGCGACATTCAGTACTTC

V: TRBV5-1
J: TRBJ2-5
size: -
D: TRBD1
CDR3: CASSRTGIETQYF
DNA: TGCGCCAGCAGCCGGACAGGGATAGAGACCCAGTACTTC